The rows below give T cell receptor beta chains drawn from one sample of a study of T cell responses to AZD1222 COVID-19 vaccine. Clones were read by immunoSEQ multiplex PCR, and TCRdb kept only the in-frame ones, dropping some. Of some 130,000 clones listed, 90% to 95% were seen once; the top ten hold under 3.5%. Sequencing was performed on peripheral blood, taken on day 0 of AZD1222 vaccination. Receptors originate from an adult in good health. CDR3s include the opening cysteine and the closing phenylalanine or tryptophan. A D gene is named only where the DNA matches it firmly. Only part of the rows carry a size: once, few, many, or a class if the clone is expanded.

>NA|NA|TRBJ1-2|TRBV6-5
CASSSAFINGYTF
TGTGCCAGCAGTTCCGCCTTTATAAATGGCTACACCTTC
>few|NA|TRBJ1-3|TRBV9
CASSAEGLSGNTIYF
TGTGCCAGCAGCGCCGAGGGGTTATCTGGAAACACCATATATTTT
>NA|NA|TRBJ2-7|TRBV5-1
CASSPEGGGHYEQYF
TGCGCCAGCAGCCCCGAGGGGGGTGGTCACTACGAGCAGTACTTC
>NA|TRBD2|TRBJ2-3|TRBV4-3
CASSQDEGLSGRVVTDTQYF
TGCGCCAGCAGCCAAGATGAGGGGTTGAGCGGGAGGGTCGTCACAGATACGCAGTATTTT
>NA|NA|TRBJ1-4|TRBV2
CASSAGSNEKLFF
TGTGCCAGCAGTGCAGGGAGTAATGAAAAACTGTTTTTT
>NA|NA|TRBJ2-5|TRBV9
CASSVDSLGLGETQYF
TGTGCCAGCAGCGTAGATTCCTTAGGGTTGGGGGAGACCCAGTACTTC
>NA|TRBD2|TRBJ2-3|TRBV9
CASSPHLRLAGGTDTQYF
TGTGCCAGCAGCCCGCACCTCAGACTAGCGGGAGGCACAGATACGCAGTATTTT
>NA|NA|TRBJ2-7|TRBV9
CASSVVPLTYEQYF
TGTGCCAGCAGCGTAGTTCCCTTGACGTACGAGCAGTACTTC
>NA|NA|TRBJ2-7|TRBV19
CASSISEPSEQYF
TGTGCCAGTAGTATAAGCGAGCCTAGCGAGCAGTACTTC
>NA|TRBD2|TRBJ2-7|TRBV6-5
CASSYSNAGGDEQYF
TGTGCCAGCAGTTACTCGAATGCGGGAGGCGACGAGCAGTACTTC
>NA|TRBD1|TRBJ1-6|TRBV5-4
CASSLGTGDNSPLHF
TGTGCCAGCAGCTTGGGCACAGGGGATAATTCACCCCTCCACTTT
>NA|NA|TRBJ1-3|TRBV11-2
CASSMAGNTIYF
TGTGCCAGCAGCATGGCGGGAAACACCATATATTTT
>NA|NA|TRBJ1-5|TRBV12-3/TRBV12-4
CASSFAPNQPQHF
TGTGCCAGCAGTTTTGCGCCTAATCAGCCCCAGCATTTT
>NA|NA|TRBJ1-2|TRBV29-1
CSVEGRHYGYTF
TGCAGCGTCGAAGGACGGCACTATGGCTACACCTTC
>NA|NA|TRBJ1-2|TRBV19
CASTGIVTANYGYTF
TGTGCCAGTACTGGGATAGTAACGGCGAACTATGGCTACACCTTC
>NA|NA|TRBJ1-4|TRBV19
CASRDGPNEKLFF
TGTGCCAGTAGAGATGGGCCTAATGAAAAACTGTTTTTT
>NA|NA|TRBJ2-7|TRBV10-2
CASSENRVGYEQYF
TGCGCCAGCAGTGAGAATCGGGTGGGCTACGAGCAGTACTTC
>NA|TRBD2|TRBJ2-3|TRBV7-3
CASAQGLRGSDTQYF
TGTGCCAGCGCCCAGGGCCTGCGGGGGTCGGATACGCAGTATTTT
>NA|NA|TRBJ2-1|TRBV2
CASSYSRDFLYNEQFF
TGTGCCAGCAGCTATTCCCGGGACTTTCTCTACAATGAGCAGTTCTTC
>NA|NA|TRBJ1-3|TRBV7-6
CASSLSPNTGNTIYF
TGTGCCAGCAGCTTATCCCCTAACACTGGAAACACCATATATTTT
>once|NA|TRBJ2-2|TRBV6-5
CASSASPENTGELFF
TGTGCCAGCAGCGCCAGCCCAGAGAACACCGGGGAGCTGTTTTTT
>NA|NA|TRBJ2-5|TRBV11-1
CASSLDGPQTQYF
TGTGCCAGCAGCTTAGATGGCCCCCAGACCCAGTACTTC
>NA|NA|TRBJ2-3|TRBV2
CASIPRHTQYF
TGTGCCAGCATCCCACGGCATACGCAGTATTTT
>NA|NA|TRBJ2-7|TRBV7-8
CASSIAPFGEQYF
TGTGCCAGCAGCATAGCCCCTTTCGGCGAGCAGTACTTC
>NA|TRBD2|TRBJ2-5|TRBV2
CASRETSGRQETQYF
TGTGCCAGCAGGGAGACTAGCGGGAGGCAAGAGACCCAGTACTTC
>NA|TRBD2|TRBJ2-3|TRBV4-1
CASSRVGLAGVVDTQYF
TGCGCCAGCAGCCGAGTCGGACTAGCGGGAGTTGTAGATACGCAGTATTTT
>NA|NA|TRBJ1-1|TRBV11-3
CASSLSPGGTEAFF
TGTGCCAGCAGCTTAAGCCCTGGGGGGACTGAAGCTTTCTTT
>NA|NA|TRBJ1-1|TRBV5-1
CASSLEPSGEAFF
TGCGCCAGCAGCTTGGAGCCGAGTGGTGAAGCTTTCTTT
>NA|NA|TRBJ1-5|TRBV12-3/TRBV12-4
CASSLSGGQPQHF
TGTGCCAGCAGTTTAAGCGGGGGGCAGCCCCAGCATTTT
>NA|NA|TRBJ1-1|TRBV19
CASRSGVNTEASF
TGTGCCAGTCGTTCAGGGGTGAACACTGAAGCTTCCTTT
>NA|NA|TRBJ2-7|TRBV6-2/TRBV6-3
CASSYNPGSYEQYF
TGTGCCAGCAGTTACAACCCTGGCTCCTACGAGCAGTACTTC
>NA|NA|TRBJ2-5|TRBV7-9
CASSFADFQETQYF
TGTGCCAGCAGCTTCGCGGACTTCCAAGAGACCCAGTACTTC
>NA|NA|TRBJ2-3|TRBV27
CASSLSGDTDTQYF
TGTGCCAGCAGTTTATCGGGGGACACAGATACGCAGTATTTT
>NA|TRBD2|TRBJ2-3|TRBV7-9
CASSLSGRTDTQYF
TGTGCCAGCAGCCTCAGCGGGAGGACAGATACGCAGTATTTT
>NA|NA|TRBJ2-5|TRBV27
CASSPSRLQETQYF
TGTGCCAGCAGTCCTAGCAGGTTGCAAGAGACCCAGTACTTC
>NA|NA|TRBJ2-7|TRBV15
CATSRAPAGTTFEQYF
TGTGCCACCAGCAGAGCCCCGGCGGGAACCACCTTCGAGCAGTACTTC
>NA|TRBD1|TRBJ1-6|TRBV5-1
CASSFGSGTDNSPLHF
TGCGCCAGCAGCTTTGGTTCCGGGACAGATAATTCACCCCTCCACTTT
>once|TRBD1|TRBJ1-2|TRBV5-1
CASSVARGGENYGYTF
TGCGCCAGCAGTGTTGCGCGAGGGGGCGAGAACTATGGCTACACCTTC
>NA|TRBD1|TRBJ2-1|TRBV3-1/TRBV3-2
CASSQVKGASYNEQFF
TGTGCCAGCAGCCAAGTCAAGGGGGCATCCTACAATGAGCAGTTCTTC
>NA|NA|TRBJ2-2|TRBV3-1/TRBV3-2
CASSQGGGGGELFF
TGTGCCAGCAGCCAGGGTGGCGGTGGCGGGGAGCTGTTTTTT
>NA|NA|TRBJ2-2|TRBV21-1
CASSIDGRKGAGELFF
TGTGCCAGCAGCATCGACGGACGCAAGGGGGCCGGGGAGCTGTTTTTT
>NA|NA|TRBJ1-1|TRBV3-1/TRBV3-2
CASSQDRVNTEAFF
TGTGCCAGCAGCCAAGACAGGGTGAACACTGAAGCTTTCTTT
>NA|NA|TRBJ2-4|TRBV7-2
CASSLGGGGGNIQYF
TGTGCCAGCAGCTTAGGCGGGGGAGGGGGTAACATTCAGTACTTC
>NA|TRBD1|TRBJ2-4|TRBV7-9
CASSRDRDAKNIQYF
TGTGCCAGCAGCCGGGACAGGGACGCCAAAAACATTCAGTACTTC
>NA|NA|TRBJ2-2|TRBV11-3
CASSLAKGTGELFF
TGTGCCAGCAGCTTAGCAAAGGGTACCGGGGAGCTGTTTTTT
>NA|NA|TRBJ2-5|TRBV9
CASSVVDRKQETQYF
TGTGCCAGCAGCGTAGTGGACAGAAAACAAGAGACCCAGTACTTC
>NA|TRBD1|TRBJ1-2|TRBV7-3
CASSPAGGYGYTF
TGTGCCAGCAGCCCGGCAGGGGGCTATGGCTACACCTTC
>NA|NA|TRBJ2-1|TRBV19
CASSIVPPEQFF
TGTGCCAGTAGTATCGTCCCGCCTGAGCAGTTCTTC
>NA|TRBD1|TRBJ1-5|TRBV6-7
CASRRRGLSNQPQHF
TGTGCCAGCAGACGTAGGGGGCTGAGCAATCAGCCCCAGCATTTT
>NA|TRBD2|TRBJ2-7|TRBV29-1
CSVGGSDLRGQYF
TGCAGCGTCGGGGGGAGTGACCTACGAGGGCAGTACTTC
>NA|TRBD2|TRBJ2-3|TRBV3-1/TRBV3-2
CASSRYGLAGGPSTDTQYF
TGTGCCAGCAGCCGCTACGGACTAGCGGGAGGGCCCAGCACAGATACGCAGTATTTT
>NA|TRBD2|TRBJ2-1|TRBV2
CASGLAGHNEQFF
TGTGCCAGTGGACTAGCGGGACACAATGAGCAGTTCTTC
>NA|NA|TRBJ1-1|TRBV5-4
CASSFAPDRNTEAFF
TGTGCCAGCAGTTTTGCACCGGACAGGAACACTGAAGCTTTCTTT
>NA|NA|TRBJ2-1|TRBV5-4
CASSLGGGRSYNEQFF
TGTGCCAGCAGCTTGGGCGGGGGCCGCTCCTACAATGAGCAGTTCTTC
>NA|NA|TRBJ1-4|TRBV19
CASSREKLFF
TGTGCCAGTAGTCGGGAAAAACTGTTTTTT
>NA|NA|TRBJ1-2|TRBV7-9
CATRNYGYTF
TGTGCCACTCGGAACTATGGCTACACCTTC
>NA|NA|TRBJ2-1|TRBV2
CASTGVTYNEQFF
TGTGCCAGCACAGGCGTCACCTACAATGAGCAGTTCTTC
>NA|TRBD1|TRBJ2-7|TRBV7-6
CASSLVSPGQGFFYEQYF
TGTGCCAGCAGCTTGGTCTCCCCGGGACAGGGGTTTTTCTACGAGCAGTACTTC
>NA|NA|TRBJ1-1|TRBV19
CASSIAAMNTEAFF
TGTGCCAGTAGTATTGCCGCTATGAACACTGAAGCTTTCTTT
>once|NA|TRBJ1-2|TRBV24-1
CATSDLTGEGYTF
TGTGCCACCAGTGATTTGACGGGGGAAGGCTACACCTTC